The present entry profiles one T cell receptor (beta chain) with its context. Antigen unknown. A multiplex PCR was run with 60 Vbeta primers and 13 Jbeta primers. Assay: immunoSEQ multiplex PCR; the TCRdb copy retains only in-frame clones and omits some. The sample yields around 180,000 clones, around 77% seen once. Trimming stripped 0 bases from V and 2 bases from J, with 6 bases between. Germline-derived CDR1 and CDR2 are SGHDT and YYEEEE. The CDR3 extends over 14 amino acids. Healthy bone marrow donors formed the donor group. This specimen belongs to a study of cytomegalovirus exposure and HLA in healthy donors. Regarding the study as a whole: Apart from CMV serostatus, no immune exposure information was available.

Sequencing was performed on PBMCs. The rearrangement uses TRBV5-6 and TRBJ1-3; D might be TRBD1 (6 bases). The TCR comes from a man between 60 and 75 years old in good health and CMV-seronegative. CDR3 coding DNA: TGTGCCAGCAGCTTGGGACAGGCTGGAAACACCATATATTTT. Translated, it gives CASSLGQAGNTIYF. The whole variable domain, remainder taken from reference TRBV5-6 and TRBJ1-3, is DAGVTQSPTHLIKTRGQQVTLRCSPKSGHDTVSWYQQALGQGPQFIFQYYEEEERQRGNFPDRFSGHQFPNYSSELNVNALLLGDSALYLCASSLGQAGNTIYFGEGSWLTVV.